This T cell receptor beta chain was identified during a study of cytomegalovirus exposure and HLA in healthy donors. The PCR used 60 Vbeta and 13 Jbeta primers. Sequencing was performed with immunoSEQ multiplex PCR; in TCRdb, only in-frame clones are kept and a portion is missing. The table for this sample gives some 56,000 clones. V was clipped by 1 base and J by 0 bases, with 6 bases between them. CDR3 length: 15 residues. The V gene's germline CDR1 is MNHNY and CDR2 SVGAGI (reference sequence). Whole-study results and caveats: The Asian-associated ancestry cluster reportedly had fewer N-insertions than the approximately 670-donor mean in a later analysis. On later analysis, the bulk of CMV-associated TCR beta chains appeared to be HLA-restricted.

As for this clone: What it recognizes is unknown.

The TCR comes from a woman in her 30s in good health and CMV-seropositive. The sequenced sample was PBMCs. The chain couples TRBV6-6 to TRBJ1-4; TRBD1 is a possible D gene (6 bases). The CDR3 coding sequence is TGTGCCAGCAGTTACTGGACAGCAACTAATGAAAAACTGTTTTTT. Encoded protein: CASSYWTATNEKLFF.